This TCR beta chain was retrieved from a study of regulatory T cells in long-lasting Graves disease. CDR3-region Arm-PCR and iRepertoire HTBI primers produced the TCR beta libraries. TCRdb reprocessed the multiplex PCR reads via MiXCR and lists one record per CDR3 protein. This table holds hundreds of thousands of distinct CDR3 sequences, roughly 30% found once. With V trimmed by 6 bases and J by 7 bases, 11 bases remained unmatched. The CDR3 is 16 residues long. The germline V gene has CDR1 MNHNS and CDR2 SASEGT. As for time point: persistent/refractory GD, antithyroid drugs over 5 years with positive TRAb. RNA extracted from PBMCs served as the sequencing template.

Specimen: peripheral blood mononuclear cells (PBMCs), collected when the disease was refractory, from a patient treated with antithyroid drugs. This receptor was obtained from a female donor with Graves disease. The chain combines TRBV6-1 with TRBJ1-6; the match to TRBD1 covers 8 bases. DNA for the CDR3: TGTGCCAGCAGAATACGACAGGGGTCGGGGAATTCACCCCTCCACTTT. This translates into CASRIRQGSGNSPLHF.